The 9 T cell receptor beta chains reported below all come from one sample, sequenced in a study of blood T cell repertoires in COVID-19. Repertoires were generated with immunoSEQ multiplex PCR, while TCRdb's copy carries only in-frame clones and drops some. The sample comprises over 300,000 clones, more than 75% of which are singletons, and more than 0.85% rests with the top ten. The sample consisted of PBMCs or T cells enriched from blood (not recorded which). These receptors were taken from a woman aged 25 to 39 with acute COVID-19.

The chain links TRBV3-1 (or the pseudogene TRBV3-2) to TRBJ1-2, with 7 bases identical to TRBD1. With 4 bases clipped from V and 10 bases from J, the junction kept 9 bases outside the gene matches. The CDR3 runs to 13 residues. Germline-derived CDR1 and CDR2 are LGHDT and YNNKEL (reference sequence). For the CDR3, the DNA is TGTGCCAGCAGCCTTAGGGACAGTCTTTCCTACACCTTC. This codes for CASSLRDSLSYTF.

The rearrangement joins TRBV5-1 to TRBJ2-7; D unclear. V lost 1 base and J lost 0, with 11 bases in between. Germline CDR1 and CDR2: SGHRS and YFSETQ. This CDR3 is 15 amino acids long. The CDR3 bases are TGCGCCAGCAGCTTGAGGCTTAGGAGCTCCTACGAGCAGTACTTC. This codes for CASSLRLRSSYEQYF.

The chain uses TRBV24-1 and TRBJ1-3; D is undetermined. CDR3 size: 13 residues. Trimming shortened V by 3 bases and J by 4 bases, and 6 bases separated the two germline ends. CDR1 is KGHDR, CDR2 SFDVKD, per germline. The CDR3 spells CATSDGGGNTIYF. In DNA, the CDR3 is TGTGCCACCAGTGATGGCGGGGGAAACACCATATATTTT.

This clone was seen more than once but under ten times. The chain uses TRBV4-3 and TRBJ1-2, with TRBD1 identical over 11 bases. Trimming cost V 1 base and J 4 bases; bases outside gene matches: 5. The length of the CDR3 is 16 residues. CDR1 and CDR2 from the germline V gene are LGHNA and YSLEER. The CDR3 DNA reads TGCGCCAGCAGCCAAGTTAGGACAGGGGGCGGCTATGGCTACACCTTC. Protein: CASSQVRTGGGYGYTF.

The count of this clone is one. One end of the junction does not line up with germline, which may come from a read error. The chain employs TRBV7-2 and TRBJ2-7; the D gene is possibly TRBD1 (7 bases). The CDR3 runs 15 residues. In germline, CDR1 is SGHTA, CDR2 FQGNSA. CDR3 region: CASSLTNNQGGNVPF. For the CDR3, the DNA is TGTGCCAGCAGCTTAACAAATAACCAGGGGGGAAATGTCCCCTTC.

The chain uses TRBV30 and TRBJ2-3; 10 bases agree with TRBD2. Trimming removed 3 bases from V and 7 bases from J; junction bases left unmatched: 4. The CDR3 covers 13 residues. Germline V gene sequence: CDR1 GTSNPN, CDR2 SVGIG (reference sequence). CDR3 in DNA: TGTGCCTGGAGGGCTAGCGGGAGTCATACGCAGTATTTT. Protein sequence: CAWRASGSHTQYF.

This chain joins TRBV3-1 (or the pseudogene TRBV3-2) and TRBJ1-2; no reliable D call. Germline CDR1 is LGHDT and CDR2 is YNNKEL (reference sequence). The CDR3 is 15 amino acids. Trimming cost V 0 bases and J 4 bases, with 12 bases left between them. In DNA form, the CDR3 reads TGTGCCAGCAGCCAAGATCGGGAGGGCGTCTATGGCTACACCTTC. It is translated as CASSQDREGVYGYTF.

The rearrangement joins TRBV7-8 to TRBJ2-4; 9 nucleotides line up with TRBD1. The length of the CDR3 is 16 residues. J gave up 1 base and V 0 bases, and 1 base lay outside the gene matches. Germline V gene lookup returns CDR1 SGHVS and CDR2 FQNEAQ. CDR3 sequence (DNA): TGTGCCAGCAGCTTAGCGGGGACAGGGGCCAAAAACATTCAGTACTTC. Translation gives CASSLAGTGAKNIQYF.

The genes are TRBV18 and TRBJ2-7; a weak D match, TRBD2 (6 bases). The length of the CDR3 is 13 residues. Trimming left V 3 bases short and J 4 bases short, with 10 bases between. CDR1 is KGHSH, CDR2 LQKENI, per germline. The CDR3 loop is CASSPGLIYEQYF. CDR3 coding DNA: TGTGCCAGCTCACCGGGACTTATATACGAGCAGTACTTC.